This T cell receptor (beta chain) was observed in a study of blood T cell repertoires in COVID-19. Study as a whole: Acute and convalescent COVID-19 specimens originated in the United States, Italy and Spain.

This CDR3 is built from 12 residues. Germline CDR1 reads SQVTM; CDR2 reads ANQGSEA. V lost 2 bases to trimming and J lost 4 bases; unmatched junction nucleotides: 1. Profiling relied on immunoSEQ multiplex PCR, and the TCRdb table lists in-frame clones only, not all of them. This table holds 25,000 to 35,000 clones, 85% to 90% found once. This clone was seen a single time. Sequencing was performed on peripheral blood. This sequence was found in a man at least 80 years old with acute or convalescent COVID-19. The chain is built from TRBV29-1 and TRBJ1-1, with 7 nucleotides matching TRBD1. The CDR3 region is CSVEQGGTEAFF. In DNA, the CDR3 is TGCAGCGTTGAACAGGGGGGCACTGAAGCTTTCTTT.